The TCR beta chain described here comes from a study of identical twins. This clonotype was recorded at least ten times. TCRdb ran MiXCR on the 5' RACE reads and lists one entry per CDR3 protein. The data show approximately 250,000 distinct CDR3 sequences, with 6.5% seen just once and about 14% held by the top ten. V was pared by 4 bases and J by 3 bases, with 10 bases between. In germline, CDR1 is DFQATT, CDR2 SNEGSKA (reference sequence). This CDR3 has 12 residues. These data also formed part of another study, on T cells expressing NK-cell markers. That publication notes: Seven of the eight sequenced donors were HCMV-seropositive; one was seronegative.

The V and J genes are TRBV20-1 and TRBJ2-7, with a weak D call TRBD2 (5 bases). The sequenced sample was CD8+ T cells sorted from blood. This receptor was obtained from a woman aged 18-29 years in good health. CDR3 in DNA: TGCAGTGCTATTTTGGGAGACTACGAGCAGTACTTC. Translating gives CSAILGDYEQYF.